The text below deals with one T cell receptor beta chain. Clones were sequenced by immunoSEQ multiplex PCR, and TCRdb holds only the in-frame ones, with some missing. The repertoire holds about 750,000 clones, with roughly 92% as singletons. With 7 bases clipped from V and 6 bases from J, the junction kept 4 bases outside the gene matches. The CDR3 sequence is 13 residues long. From germline, CDR1 is SGHKS and CDR2 YYEKEE (reference sequence). The data were taken from a study of shared clonotypes between healthy human individuals. CD45RO-negative CD8 cells positively selected for CCR7 made up the naive population, which excluded terminally differentiated effector memory CD45RA+ cells.

The TCR sequence derives from a young man in good health. Specimen: naive CD8+ T cells sorted from blood. V is TRBV5-5 and J is TRBJ2-7, with 13 bases fitting TRBD2. Here the CDR3 reads CASGGLAGVEQYF. The CDR3 nucleotides read TGTGCCAGCGGAGGACTAGCGGGAGTCGAGCAGTACTTC.